This entry is about one TCR beta chain. What it recognizes is unknown. The data were produced by immunoSEQ multiplex PCR, yet TCRdb's version contains in-frame clones alone and is incomplete. The repertoire holds roughly 760,000 clones, with about 74% as singletons. This record belongs to a study of shared clonotypes between healthy human individuals. General study points: Investigators expected sequencing depth to affect clonotype sharing among donors. In this cohort, only blood was sampled, and tissue repertoires likely differ. Relative to clonotypes present in all four donors, those not shared had lower generation probabilities.

The TCR originated in a woman in her 30s in good health. The material sequenced was memory CD4+ T cells sorted from blood. As to subset: CD45RA-negative fraction.

The CDR3 sequence: CASSKGLQETQYF. The DNA for the CDR3 is TGTGCCAGCAGTAAGGGACTACAAGAGACCCAGTACTTC. The chain couples TRBV28 to TRBJ2-5; 7 positions agree with TRBD2. Germline CDR1 MDHEN, CDR2 SYDVKM. V shed 5 bases and J 2 bases; nucleotides not matched to a gene: 2. The CDR3 sequence is 13 residues long.